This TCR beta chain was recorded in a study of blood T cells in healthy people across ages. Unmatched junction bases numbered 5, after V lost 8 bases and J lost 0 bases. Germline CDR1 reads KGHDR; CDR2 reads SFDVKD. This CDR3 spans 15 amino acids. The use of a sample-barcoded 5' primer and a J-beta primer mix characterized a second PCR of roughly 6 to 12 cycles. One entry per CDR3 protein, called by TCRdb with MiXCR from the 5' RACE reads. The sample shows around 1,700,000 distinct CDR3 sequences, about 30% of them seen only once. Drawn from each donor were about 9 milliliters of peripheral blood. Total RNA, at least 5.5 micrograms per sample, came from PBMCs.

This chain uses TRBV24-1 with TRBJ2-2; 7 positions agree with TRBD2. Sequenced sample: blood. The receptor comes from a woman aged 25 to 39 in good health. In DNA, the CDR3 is TGTGCCACCAAGGGCGGGGGAACGAACACCGGGGAGCTGTTTTTT. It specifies CATKGGGTNTGELFF.